This T cell receptor beta chain comes out of a study of Tregs in tolerant kidney transplant recipients. The protocol was immunoSEQ multiplex PCR, while the TCRdb copy is restricted to in-frame clones and leaves out a portion. Found here are under 100,000 clones, approximately 94% of them singletons; the top ten hold 4.5% to 5%. V was clipped by 3 bases and J by 4 bases; unmatched bases: 4. Germline lookup yields CDR1 LNHDA and CDR2 SQIVND (reference sequence). The CDR3 covers 14 residues. The TCR comes from a human donor in good health. The chain joins TRBV19 to TRBJ2-7; 9 nucleotides line up with TRBD1. Sample: CD8+ T cells from blood. The CDR3 region has the DNA TGTGCCAGTAGTATCCGGGACAGGGTTTACGAGCAGTACTTC. It yields the protein CASSIRDRVYEQYF.